This record covers a single T cell receptor beta chain. Its antigen is not known. All patients were mismatch repair deficient, assessed by either PCR or immunohistochemistry. TCRs were sequenced from a few patients responding to pembrolizumab. Trimming took 0 bases from V and 12 from J; bases not matched to a gene: 7. Germline V gene data show CDR1 as LGHNT and CDR2 as FRNRAP. The CDR3 totals 13 residues. The data were produced by immunoSEQ multiplex PCR, yet TCRdb's version contains in-frame clones alone and is incomplete. This table holds roughly 84,000 clones, around 85% found once. This specimen comes from a study of PD-1 blockade in mismatch repair-deficient tumors. Study-wide context: Patients had roughly twelve mismatch repair-deficient cancer types, all previously treated and progressing.

Study outcomes and limitations: Tumor-resident clones, often absent from pretreatment blood, expanded after pembrolizumab and then contracted.

The receptor's source is an adult with mismatch repair-deficient cancer. This sample comprised peripheral blood, obtained 12 weeks after starting pembrolizumab. V gene TRBV12-5 combines with J gene TRBJ1-1; 7 bases agree with TRBD1. The CDR3 here is CASGLVLGGQTFF. The CDR3 DNA sequence: TGTGCTAGTGGTTTGGTACTAGGGGGACAGACTTTCTTT. Looking up the rest from reference TRBV12-5 and TRBJ1-1 gives the full variable domain: DARVTQTPRHKVTEMGQEVTMRCQPILGHNTVFWYRQTMMQGLELLAYFRNRAPLDDSGMPKDRFSAEMPDATLATLKIQPSEPRDSAVYFCASGLVLGGQTFFGQGTRLTVV.